This passage covers 30 T cell receptor beta chains from one sample sequenced in a study of OX40 agonist ivuxolimab in advanced cancers. The library was prepared using the immunoSEQ multiplex PCR assay. Sourced from immuneACCESS, this table was stored by TCRdb with only in-frame sequences that have V and J called. A share of the clones is absent; for the studies checked, an unresolved V gene accounts for under half, and the remainder has no known explanation. This sample has around 59,000 clones in its table, and 89% of those were observed once. The top ten clonotypes cover roughly 12% of the sample. The sequencing here drew on CD4+ or CD8+ T cells sorted from blood, taken in a trial of the OX40 agonist ivuxolimab. Every receptor here comes from an adult with an advanced solid tumor such as melanoma, head and neck, liver or kidney cancer.

The chain employs TRBV5-6 and TRBJ2-7; 7 nucleotides agree with TRBD2. With 4 bases clipped from V and 5 bases from J, the junction kept 6 bases outside the gene matches. CDR3 length: 13 amino acids. Germline V gene data show CDR1 as SGHDT and CDR2 as YYEEEE. The CDR3 spells CASSGGLSDEQYF. In DNA, the CDR3 is TGTGCCAGCAGCGGGGGACTATCGGACGAGCAGTACTTC.

The chain couples TRBV13 to TRBJ2-7, with 11 bases lining up with TRBD2. J lost 0 bases, V lost 0 bases, and 1 base had no gene match. Germline-derived CDR1 and CDR2 are PRHDT and FYEKMQ (reference sequence). CDR3 length: 16 amino acids. This CDR3 is CASSLGLAGDSYEQYF. CDR3 coding DNA: TGTGCCAGCAGCTTAGGACTAGCGGGAGACTCCTACGAGCAGTACTTC.

V gene TRBV7-3 combines with J gene TRBJ2-1; the D gene is possibly TRBD2 (5 bases). The CDR3 extends over 15 amino acids. The ends were cut back, 10 bases at V and 0 bases at J, with 16 bases in the middle. Germline V gene sequence: CDR1 SGHTA, CDR2 FQGTGA. CDR3 loop: CATAEAASSYNEQFF. CDR3 in DNA: TGTGCCACCGCGGAAGCGGCTAGCTCCTACAATGAGCAGTTCTTC. Supplemented by reference TRBV7-3 and TRBJ2-1, the full variable domain reads GAGVSQTPSNKVTEKGKYVELRCDPISGHTALYWYRQSLGQGPEFLIYFQGTGAADDSGLPNDRFFAVRPEGSVSTLKIQRTERGDSAVYLCATAEAASSYNEQFFGPGTRLTVL.

The rearrangement uses TRBV27 and TRBJ2-7; D is possibly TRBD1 (6 bases). V was clipped by 1 base and J by 7 bases, with 11 bases between them. CDR1 is MNHEY and CDR2 is SMNVEV in the germline V gene (reference sequence). The CDR3 loop spans 13 amino acids. This CDR3 is CASSLLGAREQYF. The DNA of the CDR3 is TGTGCCAGCAGTTTATTGGGGGCCCGGGAGCAGTACTTC.

About this clone itself: The sample holds other DNA sequences that translate to the same CDR3. The genes are TRBV1 and TRBJ2-7. TRBV1 is designated a pseudogene. This CDR3 spans 15 amino acids. As DNA, the CDR3 is TGCACCAGCAGCCAACCTCGAGACCCCGCCTACGAGCAGTACTTC. Amino acid sequence: CTSSQPRDPAYEQYF.

The CDR3 sequence is CASIPLRTSTDTQYF. The CDR3 DNA is TGTGCCAGCATCCCACTGCGTACTAGCACAGATACGCAGTATTTT. This rearrangement joins TRBV7-8 to TRBJ2-3; unclear D gene. The CDR3 consists of 15 residues. Trimming left V 7 bases short and J 0 bases short, with 14 bases between. Per germline, CDR1 SGHVS and CDR2 FQNEAQ.

This clone was counted a single time. The rearrangement uses TRBV9 and TRBJ1-2; D is undetermined. The CDR3 spans 8 residues. Germline CDR1 SGDLS, CDR2 YYNGEE. Between the trimmed V and J ends, which lost 7 bases and 8 bases, there was a span of 3 bases. This CDR3 is CASDGYTF. CDR3 DNA sequence: TGTGCCAGCGACGGCTACACCTTC.

The chain combines TRBV21-1 with TRBJ1-5; TRBD1 reflects the table's D call only, with no check against the DNA. TRBV21-1 is a pseudogene. CDR3 length equals 16 residues. The CDR3 DNA sequence: TGTGCCAGCAGCCCCCCGGGACAGGCTAACAATCAGCCCCAGCATTTT. Translated, it gives CASSPPGQANNQPQHF.

The chain couples TRBV5-5 to TRBJ2-7; D gene uncertain. Per germline, CDR1 SGHKS and CDR2 YYEKEE (reference sequence). CDR3 length equals 15 residues. V was cut by 3 bases and J by 5 bases, with 18 bases left in between. This CDR3 reads CASSSEVVWANEQYF. Written as DNA, the CDR3 is TGTGCCAGCAGCTCTGAAGTCGTATGGGCTAACGAGCAGTACTTC.

The chain uses TRBV9 and TRBJ2-3; possibly TRBD1 or TRBD2 for D (5 bases each). V gave up 3 bases and J gave up 1 base, with 9 bases separating them. The CDR3 covers 14 residues. Germline values: CDR1 SGDLS, CDR2 YYNGEE. Here the CDR3 reads CASSEWDRTDTQYF. CDR3 in DNA: TGTGCCAGCAGCGAATGGGACCGCACAGATACGCAGTATTTT.

The chain uses TRBV10-2 and TRBJ2-1, with no clear D. CDR3 length: 14 residues. From germline, CDR1 is WSHSY and CDR2 SAAADI. V was cut by 4 bases and J by 7 bases, with 14 bases left in between. The CDR3 reads CASSVGRAANEQFF. CDR3 sequence (DNA): TGCGCCAGCAGTGTCGGTAGGGCGGCGAATGAGCAGTTCTTC.

The chain uses TRBV19 and TRBJ2-4, with D unclear. CDR3 length: 14 amino acids. The V gene lost 5 bases and the J gene lost 8 bases, with 16 bases spanning the gap. Per germline, CDR1 LNHDA and CDR2 SQIVND (reference sequence). Here the CDR3 reads CASSHSSSLDIQYF. CDR3 sequence (DNA): TGTGCCAGTAGTCACTCCTCCTCGTTAGACATTCAGTACTTC. Looking up the rest from reference TRBV19 and TRBJ2-4 gives the full variable domain: DGGITQSPKYLFRKEGQNVTLSCEQNLNHDAMYWYRQDPGQGLRLIYYSQIVNDFQKGDIAEGYSVSREKKESFPLTVTSAQKNPTAFYLCASSHSSSLDIQYFGAGTRLSVL.

The chain couples TRBV19 to TRBJ1-1; 9 bases line up with TRBD1. The CDR3 spans 17 residues. Unmatched junction bases numbered 8, after V lost 0 bases and J lost 3 bases. Germline-derived CDR1 and CDR2 are LNHDA and SQIVND (reference sequence). CDR3 region: CASSIDRDRAWDTEAFF. The CDR3 nucleotides are TGTGCCAGTAGTATAGATCGGGACAGGGCCTGGGACACTGAAGCTTTCTTT.

This chain connects TRBV21-1 to TRBJ2-1; the table's TRBD2 call for D was not verified on the DNA. TRBV21-1 is termed a pseudogene. This CDR3 has 14 residues. The CDR3 DNA is TGTGCCACCCAAGCGGGAGGGCCCCACAATGAGCAGTTCTTC. The encoded protein is CATQAGGPHNEQFF.

The chain uses TRBV29-1 and TRBJ1-1; tentative D call: TRBD1 (5 bases). Trimming stripped 8 bases from V and 4 bases from J, with 14 bases between. This CDR3 region has 12 residues. Germline-derived CDR1 and CDR2 are SQVTM and ANQGSEA. The DNA of the CDR3 is TGCAGCCATGTAGGCAGGGCCACTGAAGCTTTCTTT. This codes for CSHVGRATEAFF.

This clone is a singleton in its sample. The genes are TRBV7-6 and TRBJ2-1; 8 nucleotides align to TRBD2. The CDR3 has 15 amino acids. Germline V CDR1 and CDR2: SGHVS, FNYEAQ. The junction had 7 bases not matched to a gene; V was cut back by 3 bases and J by 6 bases. The CDR3 is CASSFDAGGRNEQFF. For the CDR3, the DNA is TGTGCCAGCAGCTTTGACGCGGGAGGTCGCAATGAGCAGTTCTTC.

The chain employs TRBV5-1 and TRBJ1-6, with 8 bases lining up with TRBD1. Unmatched junction bases numbered 0, after V lost 0 bases and J lost 7 bases. Germline CDR1 reads SGHRS; CDR2 reads YFSETQ. The CDR3 sequence is 14 residues long. The CDR3 nucleotides read TGCGCCAGCAGCTTGGACAGGGGGAATTCACCCCTCCACTTT. Protein sequence: CASSLDRGNSPLHF.

The V gene is TRBV9, the J gene TRBJ2-1; 10 positions match TRBD2. Trimming took 0 bases from V and 4 from J; bases not matched to a gene: 4. This CDR3 has 16 amino acids. Germline V gene sequence: CDR1 SGDLS, CDR2 YYNGEE. CDR3 coding DNA: TGTGCCAGCAGCGTAGGCCTAGCGGGAGCATACAATGAGCAGTTCTTC. This codes for CASSVGLAGAYNEQFF.

The chain carries TRBV19 and TRBJ1-1, with D unresolved. The CDR3 is made up of 15 amino acids. CDR1 and CDR2 from the germline V gene are LNHDA and SQIVND (reference sequence). V lost 2 bases to trimming and J lost 0 bases, with 10 bases between them. The CDR3 protein is CASSIFPQLNTEAFF. The CDR3, as DNA: TGTGCCAGTAGTATATTCCCCCAACTGAACACTGAAGCTTTCTTT.

This chain connects TRBV5-8 to TRBJ1-2; D perhaps matches TRBD1 (5 bases). The CDR3 contains 15 residues. Looked up from germline, CDR1 is SGHTS and CDR2 is YDEGEE. V lost 6 bases and J lost 3, with 18 bases in between. Here the CDR3 DNA reads TGTGCCAGCAACCCCCGGGGGGGGGTGGACTATGGCTACACCTTC. Its protein is CASNPRGGVDYGYTF.

A single count supports this clone. This rearrangement joins TRBV4-3 to TRBJ1-5; 8 bases are shared with TRBD1. The J segment lost 7 bases and the V segment lost 0 bases, leaving 11 bases of the junction unmatched. CDR3 size: 17 residues. CDR1 is LGHNA and CDR2 is YSLEER in the germline V gene. This CDR3 reads CASSQDRTGPTSQPQHF. CDR3 nucleotides: TGCGCCAGCAGCCAAGACAGGACAGGGCCTACCTCCCAGCCCCAGCATTTT.

The chain employs TRBV7-9 and TRBJ1-1, with 9 bases aligning to TRBD1. J lost 1 base, V lost 4 bases, and 4 bases had no gene match. In germline, CDR1 is SEHNR, CDR2 FQNEAQ (reference sequence). The CDR3 is 15 amino acids. CDR3 residues: CASSYEDRGNTEAFF. The CDR3 region has the DNA TGTGCCAGCAGCTATGAGGACAGGGGGAACACTGAAGCTTTCTTT.

The chain links TRBV7-9 to TRBJ1-1; perhaps TRBD1 as D (6 bases). With 5 bases removed from V and 5 bases from J, the gap between germline ends came to 9 bases. The CDR3 consists of 12 residues. Germline CDR1 and CDR2: SEHNR and FQNEAQ (reference sequence). CDR3 amino acids: CASSPGETEAFF. The CDR3 bases are TGTGCCAGCAGCCCAGGGGAAACTGAAGCTTTCTTT. Combining the CDR3 with reference TRBV7-9 and TRBJ1-1 gives the whole variable domain DTGVSQNPRHKITKRGQNVTFRCDPISEHNRLYWYRQTLGQGPEFLTYFQNEAQLEKSRLLSDRFSAERPKGSFSTLEIQRTEQGDSAMYLCASSPGETEAFFGQGTRLTVV.

The chain employs TRBV7-3 and TRBJ2-2, with D perhaps matching TRBD2 (6 bases). Per germline, CDR1 SGHTA and CDR2 FQGTGA. The CDR3 extends over 18 amino acids. The V end was cut by 1 base, the J end by 4 bases, with 19 bases between. The CDR3 loop reads CASSLNSVRWEVTGELFF. CDR3 in DNA: TGTGCCAGCAGCTTAAACTCGGTTAGGTGGGAGGTCACCGGGGAGCTGTTTTTT.

The V gene is TRBV28, the J gene TRBJ2-7; 10 nucleotides align to TRBD2. The CDR3 has 13 amino acids. V lost 10 bases to trimming and J lost 4 bases; unmatched junction nucleotides: 7. Per germline, CDR1 MDHEN and CDR2 SYDVKM. CDR3: CATGLAGEYEQYF. The CDR3 coding sequence is TGTGCCACCGGTCTAGCGGGAGAATACGAGCAGTACTTC.

V usage is TRBV6-5 and J usage is TRBJ2-2; possibly TRBD1 for D (6 bases). Trimming pared 0 bases from V and 1 base from J, leaving 6 bases between. The CDR3 is 15 amino acids. The V gene's germline CDR1 is MNHEY and CDR2 SVGAGI. This CDR3 is CASSYSQGNTGELFF. The CDR3 DNA is TGTGCCAGCAGTTACTCACAGGGGAACACCGGGGAGCTGTTTTTT.

This clone was seen once. The chain carries TRBV4-3 and TRBJ2-3, with D unclear. The ends were cut back, 3 bases at V and 0 bases at J, with 4 bases in the middle. Germline-derived CDR1 and CDR2 are LGHNA and YSLEER. The CDR3 runs to 13 residues. The CDR3 protein is CASSHGSTDTQYF. CDR3 sequence (DNA): TGCGCCAGCAGCCATGGGAGCACAGATACGCAGTATTTT.

V and J are TRBV2 and TRBJ1-5, with D perhaps TRBD1 (5 bases). The V end lost 7 bases, the J end lost 0 bases, and 22 bases lay between the germline ends. The CDR3 covers 18 residues. Germline CDR1 SNHLY, CDR2 FYNNEI. The CDR3 loop reads CASTARAGKGYSNQPQHF. The CDR3 DNA follows: TGTGCCAGCACTGCTCGGGCAGGGAAAGGGTATAGCAATCAGCCCCAGCATTTT.

The chain employs TRBV5-5 and TRBJ2-7; the match to TRBD2 covers 9 bases. CDR1 SGHKS and CDR2 YYEKEE come from the germline V gene (reference sequence). The CDR3 runs 14 residues. V shed 3 bases, J shed 2 bases, and the junction held 3 bases outside the gene matches. As DNA, the CDR3 is TGTGCCAGCAGCTGGGCGGGAGGGGCCTACGAGCAGTACTTC. It is translated as CASSWAGGAYEQYF.

The rearrangement uses TRBV25-1 and TRBJ2-1; D perhaps matches TRBD2 (6 bases). There are 10 residues in the CDR3. CDR1 is MGHDK and CDR2 is SYGVNS in the germline V gene. V lost 7 bases to trimming and J lost 10 bases, with 8 bases between them. The CDR3 DNA sequence: TGTGCCAGCATGGGAGGCGAGCAGTTCTTC. Translating gives CASMGGEQFF.